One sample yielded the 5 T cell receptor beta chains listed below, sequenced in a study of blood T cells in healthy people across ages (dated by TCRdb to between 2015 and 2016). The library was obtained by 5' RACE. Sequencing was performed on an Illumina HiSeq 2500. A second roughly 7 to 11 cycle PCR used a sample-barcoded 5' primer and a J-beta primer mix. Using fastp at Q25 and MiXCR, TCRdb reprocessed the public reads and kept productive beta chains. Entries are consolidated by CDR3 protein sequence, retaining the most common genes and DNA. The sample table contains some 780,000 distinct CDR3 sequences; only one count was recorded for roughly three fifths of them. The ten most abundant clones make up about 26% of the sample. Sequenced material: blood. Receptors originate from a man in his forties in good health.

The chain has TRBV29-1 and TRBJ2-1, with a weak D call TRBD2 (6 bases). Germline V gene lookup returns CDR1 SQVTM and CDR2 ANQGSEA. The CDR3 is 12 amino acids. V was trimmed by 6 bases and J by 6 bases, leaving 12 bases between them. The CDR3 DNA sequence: TGCAGCGTAAATACGGGAGCCAATGAGCAGTTCTTC. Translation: CSVNTGANEQFF.

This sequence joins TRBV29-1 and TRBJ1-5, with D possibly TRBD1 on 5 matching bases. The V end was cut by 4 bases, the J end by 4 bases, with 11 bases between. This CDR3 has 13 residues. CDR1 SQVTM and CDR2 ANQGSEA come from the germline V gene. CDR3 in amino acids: CSVGGGENQPQHF. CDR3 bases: TGCAGCGTTGGGGGGGGAGAGAATCAGCCCCAGCATTTT.

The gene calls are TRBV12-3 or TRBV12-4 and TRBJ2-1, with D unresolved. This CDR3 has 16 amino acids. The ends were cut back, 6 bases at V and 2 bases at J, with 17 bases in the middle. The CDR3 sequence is CASSLLDGQPYNEQFF. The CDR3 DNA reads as TGTGCCAGCAGCCTGCTCGACGGGCAACCCTACAATGAGCAGTTCTTC.

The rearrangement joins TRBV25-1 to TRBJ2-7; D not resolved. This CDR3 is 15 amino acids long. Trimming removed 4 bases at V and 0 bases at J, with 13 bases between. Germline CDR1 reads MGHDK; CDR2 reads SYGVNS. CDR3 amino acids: CASSGRILGSYEQYF. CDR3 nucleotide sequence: TGTGCCAGCAGTGGAAGGATATTAGGCTCCTACGAGCAGTACTTC.

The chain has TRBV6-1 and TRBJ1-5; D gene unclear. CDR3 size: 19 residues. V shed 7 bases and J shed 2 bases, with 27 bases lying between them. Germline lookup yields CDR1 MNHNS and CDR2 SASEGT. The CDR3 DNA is TGTGCCAGCACCAGAACGGAGGGAGTTGGAGGCGTTGGCAATCAGCCCCAGCATTTT. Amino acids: CASTRTEGVGGVGNQPQHF.